The T cell receptor gamma chain under discussion was sequenced for a study of gamma-delta T cells after stem cell transplantation. Germline CDR1 GITISATS, CDR2 ISYDGTV (reference sequence). The CDR3 consists of 17 residues. After removal of 1 base from V and 10 bases from J, the junction contained 22 bases not matched to a gene. TCRdb reprocessed the RT-PCR reads through CATT. Of about 2,000 gamma-chain clones listed, approximately 6.6% are singletons. The source is a human donor. It is not recorded whose cells these are; they may come from a transplant donor. The chain recombines TRGV9 with TRGJ1 or TRGJ2. Germline matching of the DNA provided the J gene here, since TCRdb leaves it blank. The material sequenced was gamma-delta T cells. This CDR3 is CALWEVHQEVGKKKKLF. The DNA of the CDR3 is TGTGCCTTGTGGGAGGTTCACCAAGAGGTGGGGAAAAAAAAGAAACTCTTT.